The 26 T cell receptor beta chains in this list originate from one sample, sequenced in a study of OX40 agonist ivuxolimab in advanced cancers. The data were produced by immunoSEQ multiplex PCR, yet TCRdb's version contains in-frame clones alone and is incomplete. The table includes tens of thousands of clones, approximately 86% detected once. Source: CD4+ or CD8+ T cells sorted from blood, taken in a trial of the OX40 agonist ivuxolimab. Receptors originate from an adult with an advanced solid tumor such as melanoma, head and neck, liver or kidney cancer.

V gene TRBV4-1 combines with J gene TRBJ2-7; D is perhaps TRBD2 (5 bases). V dropped 3 bases and J dropped 3 bases, with 9 bases sitting between them. Germline V lookup: CDR1 MGHRA, CDR2 YSYEKL. This CDR3 has 13 amino acids. This CDR3 is CASSHRRGYEQYF. Here the CDR3 DNA reads TGCGCCAGCAGCCACAGACGGGGCTACGAGCAGTACTTC.

V and J are TRBV28 and TRBJ1-6; D ambiguous. The CDR3 spans 15 residues. Germline V gene sequence: CDR1 MDHEN, CDR2 SYDVKM. Trimming cost V 7 bases and J 4 bases, with 14 bases left between them. Here the CDR3 DNA reads TGTGCCAGCACCCTGCTTGCGGATTATAATTCACCCCTCCACTTT. Protein: CASTLLADYNSPLHF.

This chain uses TRBV14 with TRBJ2-1; possibly TRBD1 or TRBD2 for D (5 bases each). The CDR3 length is 17 residues. The germline V gene encodes CDR1 SGHDN and CDR2 FVKESK. The V and J ends lost 1 base and 4 bases respectively, with 17 bases between them. CDR3 nucleotide sequence: TGTGCCAGCAGCCAAGCTTTCCCCGGGACCGGGTACAATGAGCAGTTCTTC. It translates to CASSQAFPGTGYNEQFF.

The rearrangement joins TRBV27 to TRBJ1-3; no firm D call. V gave up 3 bases and J gave up 0 bases, with 9 bases separating them. CDR1 and CDR2 from the germline V gene are MNHEY and SMNVEV (reference sequence). The CDR3 runs to 15 residues. The CDR3 DNA reads as TGTGCCAGCAGTTTGGACCTCAGCTCTGGAAACACCATATATTTT. Translating gives CASSLDLSSGNTIYF.

The rearrangement uses TRBV27 and TRBJ1-4; D gene unclear. This CDR3 comprises 14 residues. Trimming shortened V by 3 bases and J by 1 base, and 6 bases separated the two germline ends. Germline CDR1 and CDR2: MNHEY and SMNVEV (reference sequence). CDR3 sequence reads: CASSLAVTNEKLFF. DNA of the CDR3: TGTGCCAGCAGTTTGGCAGTAACTAATGAAAAACTGTTTTTT. The full variable domain, its missing parts supplied by reference TRBV27 and TRBJ1-4, is EAQVTQNPRYLITVTGKKLTVTCSQNMNHEYMSWYRQDPGLGLRQIYYSMNVEVTDKGDVPEGYKVSRKEKRNFPLILESPSPNQTSLYFCASSLAVTNEKLFFGSGTQLSVL.

The rearrangement links TRBV10-1 to TRBJ2-7; TRBD1 matches 7 bases. V dropped 4 bases and J dropped 5; count of bases not matched to a gene: 11. The germline gives CDR1 WNHNN, CDR2 SYGVQD (reference sequence). This CDR3 comprises 15 residues. This chain's CDR3 is CASSGPGTEPDEQYF. The CDR3 DNA sequence: TGCGCCAGCAGTGGGCCCGGGACAGAACCCGACGAGCAGTACTTC.

V usage is TRBV5-4 and J usage is TRBJ2-7; D perhaps matches TRBD2 (5 bases). The CDR3 has 15 residues. Germline values: CDR1 SGHNT, CDR2 YYREEE (reference sequence). Trimming took off 1 base at V and 0 bases at J, with 11 bases between the two ends. This CDR3 reads CASSLSPGNSYEQYF. The CDR3 DNA reads TGTGCCAGCAGCTTGTCTCCCGGGAACTCCTACGAGCAGTACTTC.

This chain uses TRBV7-9 with TRBJ2-3; D gene ambiguous. Germline V gene lookup returns CDR1 SEHNR and CDR2 FQNEAQ (reference sequence). This CDR3 has 16 residues. V was clipped by 4 bases and J by 2 bases, with 16 bases between them. The DNA of the CDR3 is TGTGCCAGCAGCTCCCTGAACACGGCCCACACAGATACGCAGTATTTT. Translating gives CASSSLNTAHTDTQYF.

This clone has a handful of counts. The CDR3 nucleotides are TGTGCCAGCAGCCCTGCCACCCTTAGTGTCTCCTACGAGCAGTACTTC. Translation: CASSPATLSVSYEQYF. The rearrangement joins TRBV7-9 to TRBJ2-7; D gene ambiguous. The V gene lost 5 bases and the J gene lost 0 bases, with 17 bases spanning the gap. Germline V gene data show CDR1 as SEHNR and CDR2 as FQNEAQ (reference sequence). The CDR3 length is 16 residues.

This chain uses TRBV25-1 with TRBJ2-1, with 10 bases lining up with TRBD2. The trim removed 3 bases at V and 9 bases at J, leaving 11 bases unmatched. CDR1 and CDR2 (germline): MGHDK, SYGVNS. The CDR3 is made up of 16 amino acids. The CDR3 bases are TGTGCCAGCAGTGACCTAGGGGCTAGCGGGGGCCGTGAGCAGTTCTTC. Its protein is CASSDLGASGGREQFF.

The chain uses TRBV7-8 and TRBJ1-5; D might be TRBD1 (6 bases). CDR3 length: 14 residues. The germline V gene encodes CDR1 SGHVS and CDR2 FQNEAQ. V was clipped by 5 bases and J by 6 bases, with 14 bases between them. For the CDR3, the DNA is TGTGCCAGCAGCCTCACTCAGGGGTTTCAGCCCCAGCATTTT. Residues: CASSLTQGFQPQHF.

The gene calls are TRBV28 and TRBJ1-5; D may be TRBD1 (6 bases). CDR1 and CDR2 from the germline V gene are MDHEN and SYDVKM. The CDR3 extends over 13 amino acids. With 4 bases removed from V and 5 bases from J, the gap between germline ends came to 9 bases. The DNA for the CDR3 is TGTGCCAGCAGTTGGACAGCCGATCAGCCCCAGCATTTT. As protein: CASSWTADQPQHF.

This clone was seen just once. The chain employs TRBV7-9 and TRBJ2-5, with D possibly TRBD1 on 6 matching bases. Germline V gene lookup returns CDR1 SEHNR and CDR2 FQNEAQ (reference sequence). The length of the CDR3 is 13 residues. Trimming removed 5 bases at V and 5 bases at J, with 12 bases between. The DNA of the CDR3 is TGTGCCAGCAGCCCGACAGGCGGGGAGACCCAGTACTTC. It specifies CASSPTGGETQYF. The full variable domain, completed using reference TRBV7-9 and TRBJ2-5, is DTGVSQNPRHKITKRGQNVTFRCDPISEHNRLYWYRQTLGQGPEFLTYFQNEAQLEKSRLLSDRFSAERPKGSFSTLEIQRTEQGDSAMYLCASSPTGGETQYFGPGTRLLVL.

The V gene is TRBV2, the J gene TRBJ2-1; a possible D gene is TRBD1 (5 bases). The germline V and J ends were trimmed by 2 bases and 7 bases, with 15 bases remaining between them. Germline CDR1 and CDR2: SNHLY and FYNNEI. The CDR3 runs to 15 residues. CDR3 coding DNA: TGTGCCAGCAGTGAACTTGGCCAGGGTCAGAATGAGCAGTTCTTC. This gives the protein CASSELGQGQNEQFF.

The chain joins TRBV10-3 to TRBJ1-3; 12 nucleotides agree with TRBD1. Per germline, CDR1 ENHRY and CDR2 SYGVKD. V lost 8 bases to trimming and J lost 3 bases; unmatched junction nucleotides: 8. The CDR3 contains 16 residues. CDR3 loop: CAIGSGTGGFGNTIYF. CDR3 DNA sequence: TGTGCCATCGGTTCCGGGACAGGGGGCTTTGGAAACACCATATATTTT.

The chain employs TRBV18 and TRBJ2-3; D gene unclear. CDR1 and CDR2 (germline): KGHSH, LQKENI. Trimming removed 2 bases at V and 0 bases at J, with 6 bases between. The CDR3 sequence is 14 residues long. The DNA of the CDR3 is TGTGCCAGCTCACCAGGGGTCAGCACAGATACGCAGTATTTT. This gives the protein CASSPGVSTDTQYF.

The V gene is TRBV6-4, the J gene TRBJ2-1; weak D call: TRBD2 (7 bases). From germline, CDR1 is MRHNA and CDR2 SNTAGT. With 0 bases removed from V and 8 bases from J, the gap between germline ends came to 17 bases. This CDR3 contains 16 residues. The CDR3 DNA reads TGTGCCAGCAGTGACTCCGGGGGGCACGTTTTGGATGAGCAGTTCTTC. Protein product: CASSDSGGHVLDEQFF.

V usage is TRBV18 and J usage is TRBJ2-7; TRBD1 matches 10 bases. The V segment lost 0 bases and the J segment 2 bases; nucleotides outside the gene matches: 10. The CDR3 has 18 amino acids. The V gene's germline CDR1 is KGHSH and CDR2 LQKENI. CDR3 DNA: TGTGCCAGCTCACCACCGGTCGAATGGGACAGGGGACCCTACGAGCAGTACTTC. This sequence encodes CASSPPVEWDRGPYEQYF.

The chain combines TRBV5-6 with TRBJ2-7, with D uncertain. V was clipped by 5 bases and J by 2 bases, with 20 bases between them. The CDR3 sequence is 16 residues long. Per the germline V gene, CDR1 is SGHDT and CDR2 is YYEEEE. CDR3 sequence: CASSLNGVWSTYEQYF. The CDR3 DNA reads TGTGCCAGCAGTCTAAATGGGGTGTGGTCAACCTACGAGCAGTACTTC.

The genes are TRBV2 and TRBJ1-2; D unclear. Germline CDR1 and CDR2: SNHLY and FYNNEI. V was pared by 10 bases and J by 4 bases, with 19 bases between. This CDR3 contains 14 residues. CDR3 region: CATSVFTVSYGYTF. In DNA form, the CDR3 reads TGTGCCACCTCCGTCTTTACAGTTAGCTATGGCTACACCTTC. The complete variable domain, with remaining parts taken from reference TRBV2 and TRBJ1-2, reads EPEVTQTPSHQVTQMGQEVILRCVPISNHLYFYWYRQILGQKVEFLVSFYNNEISEKSEIFDDQFSVERPDGSNFTLKIRSTKLEDSAMYFCATSVFTVSYGYTFGSGTRLTVV.

The V and J genes are TRBV1 and TRBJ1-2. TRBV1 is classified as a pseudogene. This CDR3 has 16 amino acids. The CDR3 here is CTSSTRRDVANYGYTF. As DNA, the CDR3 is TGCACCAGCAGCACCCGGCGGGACGTAGCTAACTATGGCTACACCTTC.

The gene calls are TRBV7-9 and TRBJ1-5, with D tentatively TRBD1 (5 bases). V was clipped by 1 base and J by 9 bases, with 16 bases between them. The germline gives CDR1 SEHNR, CDR2 FQNEAQ (reference sequence). The CDR3 contains 15 residues. This CDR3 is CASSLEGTVGRPQHF. The CDR3 DNA follows: TGTGCCAGCAGCTTAGAGGGGACGGTTGGAAGGCCCCAGCATTTT.

A single count supports this clone. CDR3 nucleotides: TGCGCCAGCAGCCTGGGGACAGGGACCGACTACGAGCAGTACTTC. Translation: CASSLGTGTDYEQYF. This rearrangement joins TRBV5-1 to TRBJ2-7; 9 bases fit TRBD1. The CDR3 sequence is 15 residues long. J lost 3 bases, V lost 4 bases, and 8 bases had no gene match. Germline V CDR1 and CDR2: SGHRS, YFSETQ.

The V and J genes are TRBV7-2 and TRBJ2-7; D call uncertain. This CDR3 has 11 amino acids. Trimming shortened V by 5 bases and J by 1 base, and 3 bases separated the two germline ends. Germline loops: CDR1 SGHTA, CDR2 FQGNSA. CDR3 DNA sequence: TGTGCCAGCAGCCCTTCCTACGAGCAGTACTTC. Amino acids: CASSPSYEQYF.

This chain links TRBV12-5 with TRBJ1-1, with unresolved D. V lost 1 base and J 3 bases, leaving 15 bases between the germline ends. CDR3 size: 16 residues. The germline gives CDR1 LGHNT, CDR2 FRNRAP. CDR3 DNA: TGTGCTAGTGGTTTGGACCGCATCGGTGGGGACACTGAAGCTTTCTTT. The encoded protein is CASGLDRIGGDTEAFF.

This clone was counted once. The rearrangement uses TRBV5-1 and TRBJ2-7; 10 nucleotides line up with TRBD2. J gave up 1 base and V 1 base, and 5 bases lay outside the gene matches. Looked up from germline, CDR1 is SGHRS and CDR2 is YFSETQ. This CDR3 comprises 16 residues. CDR3 DNA sequence: TGCGCCAGCAGCTTGATGTCTAGCGGGGGTTCCTACGAGCAGTACTTC. It specifies CASSLMSSGGSYEQYF.